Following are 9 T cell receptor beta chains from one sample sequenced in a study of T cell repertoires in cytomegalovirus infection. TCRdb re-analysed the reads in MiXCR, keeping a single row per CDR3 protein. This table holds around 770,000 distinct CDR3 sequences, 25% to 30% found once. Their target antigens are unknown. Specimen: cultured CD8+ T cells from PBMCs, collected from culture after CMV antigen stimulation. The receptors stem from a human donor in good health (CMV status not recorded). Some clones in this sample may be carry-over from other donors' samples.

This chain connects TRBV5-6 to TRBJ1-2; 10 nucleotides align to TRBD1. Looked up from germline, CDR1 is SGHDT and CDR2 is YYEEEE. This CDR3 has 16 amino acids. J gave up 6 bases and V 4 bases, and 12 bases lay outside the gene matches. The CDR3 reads CASSLGTGVPANGYTF. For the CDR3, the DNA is TGTGCCAGCAGCCTCGGGACAGGGGTGCCCGCCAATGGCTACACCTTC.

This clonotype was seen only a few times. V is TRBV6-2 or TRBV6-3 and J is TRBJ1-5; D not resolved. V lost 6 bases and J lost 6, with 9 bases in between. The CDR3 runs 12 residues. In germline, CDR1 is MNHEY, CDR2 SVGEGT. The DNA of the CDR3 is TGTGCCAGCAGGATTGGGGTTCAGCCCCAGCATTTT. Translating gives CASRIGVQPQHF.

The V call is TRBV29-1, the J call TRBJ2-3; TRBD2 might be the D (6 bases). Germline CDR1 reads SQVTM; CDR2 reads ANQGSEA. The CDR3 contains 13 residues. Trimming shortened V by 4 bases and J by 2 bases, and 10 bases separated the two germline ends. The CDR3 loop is CSVGQGLTDTQYF. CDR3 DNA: TGCAGCGTTGGGCAGGGACTCACAGATACGCAGTATTTT.

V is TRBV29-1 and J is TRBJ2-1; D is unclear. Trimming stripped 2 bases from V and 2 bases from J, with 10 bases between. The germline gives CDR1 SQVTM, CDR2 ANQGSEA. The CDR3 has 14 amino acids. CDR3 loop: CSVERTYTYNEQFF. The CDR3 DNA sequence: TGCAGCGTTGAAAGGACCTACACCTACAATGAGCAGTTCTTC.

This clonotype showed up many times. CDR3 in amino acids: CASSPTPLNTEAFF. The CDR3 DNA reads as TGTGCCAGTAGTCCCACCCCCCTGAACACTGAAGCTTTCTTT. The V call is TRBV19, the J call TRBJ1-1; D unresolved. The CDR3 is 14 amino acids. Germline CDR1 and CDR2: LNHDA and SQIVND (reference sequence). V was pared by 5 bases and J by 0 bases, with 10 bases between.

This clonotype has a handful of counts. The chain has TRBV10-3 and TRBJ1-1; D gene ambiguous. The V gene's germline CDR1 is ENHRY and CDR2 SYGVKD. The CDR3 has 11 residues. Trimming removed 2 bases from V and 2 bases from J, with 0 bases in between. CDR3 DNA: TGTGCCATCAGTGAGAACACTGAAGCTTTCTTT. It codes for CAISENTEAFF.

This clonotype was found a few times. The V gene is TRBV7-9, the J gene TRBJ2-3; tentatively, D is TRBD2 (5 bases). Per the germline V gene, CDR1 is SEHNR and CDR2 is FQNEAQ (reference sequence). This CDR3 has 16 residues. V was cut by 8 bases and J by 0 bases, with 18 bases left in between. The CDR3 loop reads CASEGESRFSTDTQYF. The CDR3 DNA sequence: TGTGCCAGCGAGGGAGAGTCCCGGTTTAGCACAGATACGCAGTATTTT.

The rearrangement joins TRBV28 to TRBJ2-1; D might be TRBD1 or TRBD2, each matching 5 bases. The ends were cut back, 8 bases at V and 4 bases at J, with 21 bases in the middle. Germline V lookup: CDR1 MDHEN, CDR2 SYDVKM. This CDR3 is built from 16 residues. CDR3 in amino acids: CASLAAGTDGYNEQFF. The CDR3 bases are TGTGCCAGCCTTGCGGCCGGGACCGACGGTTACAATGAGCAGTTCTTC.

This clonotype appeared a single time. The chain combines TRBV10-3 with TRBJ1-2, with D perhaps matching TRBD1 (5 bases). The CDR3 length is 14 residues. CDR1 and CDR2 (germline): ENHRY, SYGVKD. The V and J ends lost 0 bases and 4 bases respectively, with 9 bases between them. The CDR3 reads CAISESTASYGYTF. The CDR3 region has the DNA TGTGCCATCAGTGAGTCGACAGCCAGCTATGGCTACACCTTC.